The T cell receptor beta chain under discussion was sequenced for a study of blood T cell repertoires in COVID-19. Whole-study context: PBMCs, B-cell-depleted T cells, or T cells were the source of the cDNA or gDNA that made up the material.

Original methodology: Amplification with reference gene primers provided the estimates of nucleated cell counts. The protocol was immunoSEQ multiplex PCR, while the TCRdb copy is restricted to in-frame clones and leaves out a portion. D and trimming were read from the DNA, whereas the V and J calls and clone size are those reported in that table. Of approximately 37,000 clones detected, more than 80% appear once; the ten largest clones hold 44%. This clone was detected only a few times. The sample was peripheral blood. This TCR derives from a man aged 55-75 years with active or convalescent COVID-19.

The CDR3 DNA is TGTGCCAGTAGTACCACCCGACAGGGCAACTTCCAAGAGACCCAGTACTTC. Amino acids: CASSTTRQGNFQETQYF. This chain connects TRBV19 to TRBJ2-5; 7 nucleotides align to TRBD1. This CDR3 comprises 17 residues. The trim removed 4 bases at V and 1 base at J, leaving 12 bases unmatched. CDR1 is LNHDA and CDR2 is SQIVND in the germline V gene (reference sequence).